This record looks at one T cell receptor beta chain sequence and its context. How the authors handled the data: Estimated nucleated cell counts came from reference gene primer amplification. Sequencing was performed with immunoSEQ multiplex PCR; in TCRdb, only in-frame clones are kept and a portion is missing. V, J and clone size were drawn from that table, and D and trimming were deduced from the DNA. The top ten clones hold approximately 1% of a sample with about 380,000 clones, about four fifths of them seen once. Germline values: CDR1 ENHRY, CDR2 SYGVKD. The CDR3 has 15 amino acids. V was clipped by 9 bases and J by 0 bases; unmatched bases: 4. The data were taken from a study of blood T cell repertoires in COVID-19. Across the whole study: Material from acute and convalescent COVID-19 was sourced from the United States, Italy and Spain. Sources were T cells, B-cell-depleted T cells, or PBMCs; the material itself was cDNA or gDNA.

The source of this sequence is a human donor with acute or convalescent COVID-19. The donor label of this sample is uncertain. Sequencing used peripheral blood. This chain links TRBV10-3 with TRBJ2-7; 14 bases agree with TRBD2. In DNA, the CDR3 is TGTGCCATTAGCGGACTAGCGGGGGGCTCCTACGAGCAGTACTTC. Protein product: CAISGLAGGSYEQYF.